The T cell receptor (beta chain) described here comes from a study of blood T cell repertoires in COVID-19. Profiling relied on immunoSEQ multiplex PCR, and the TCRdb table lists in-frame clones only, not all of them. The sample has tens of thousands of clones, more than 70% seen once. V lost 3 bases and J lost 2, with 16 bases in between. Germline CDR1 reads SGHRS; CDR2 reads YFSETQ. This CDR3 has 16 residues. Sequences were obtained from peripheral blood. The chain combines TRBV5-1 with TRBJ2-3, with D possibly matching TRBD2 (6 bases). The receptor comes from a human donor in a cohort sampled during active COVID-19. The CDR3 reads CASSSSAAGSTDTQYF. Written as DNA, the CDR3 is TGCGCCAGCAGCTCATCCGCGGCGGGGTCCACAGATACGCAGTATTTT.